This T cell receptor (beta chain) was documented in a study of CD8 T cells in ankylosing spondylitis. Study-level results: Disease-associated clones were reportedly significantly overrepresented in matched ankylosing spondylitis synovial fluid. Earlier authors reported some of these motif variants in reactive arthritis synovial fluid and blood. The disease-linked clones had a CD8+ phenotype and low blood frequencies. One TCR beta motif, made up of several highly homologous variants, appeared characteristic of ankylosing spondylitis blood.

Turning to this clonotype: Antigen unknown.

The trim removed 4 bases at V and 4 bases at J, leaving 7 bases unmatched. This CDR3 spans 15 amino acids. Germline values: CDR1 MGHRA, CDR2 YSYEKL. Quantitative 5'-RACE with molecular barcodes generated TCR beta libraries. TCRdb fed the 5' RACE reads into MiXCR, producing one record per CDR3 protein. Here the sample spans about 130,000 distinct CDR3 sequences, more than 15% being singletons. The sample consisted of blood, either unsorted or a sorted T cell fraction (not recorded which). This receptor was identified in a male donor with ankylosing spondylitis. This chain uses TRBV4-1 with TRBJ2-7; 10 bases line up with TRBD2. Here the CDR3 DNA reads TGCGCCAGCAGCCCACAGGGACTAGCGTCTTACGAGCAGTACTTC. It codes for CASSPQGLASYEQYF.